This record covers a single TCR beta chain. The V gene lost 0 bases and the J gene lost 2 bases, with 9 bases spanning the gap. CDR3 length equals 14 residues. CDR1 is SGHNT, CDR2 YYREEE, per germline (reference sequence). How the authors handled the data: Estimation of nucleated cell counts was performed using reference gene primer amplification. The table came from immunoSEQ multiplex PCR; TCRdb's copy has only in-frame clones and leaves some out. V, J and clone size derive from that table, while D and trimming were established from the DNA sequence. The top ten clones hold 9% to 9.5% of a sample with about 300,000 clones, approximately 85% of them seen once. The data stem from a study of blood T cell repertoires in COVID-19. Across the whole study: T cells, B-cell-depleted T cells, or PBMCs supplied cDNA or gDNA.

The receptor's source is a man between 18 and 29 years old with active or convalescent COVID-19. The V gene is TRBV5-4, the J gene TRBJ2-7, with TRBD1 as a possible D gene (5 bases). Sequenced input: peripheral blood. The CDR3, as DNA: TGTGCCAGCAGCTTGGCAGGGATCGCCTACGAGCAGTACTTC. Protein sequence: CASSLAGIAYEQYF.